This T cell receptor (beta chain) derives from a study of blood T cell repertoires in COVID-19 (dated by TCRdb to about 2020). General notes on the study: Samples covering the acute and convalescent phases of COVID-19 were provided by collaborators in the United States, Italy and Spain. The samples were drawn from the first 160 participants of the ongoing ImmuneRACE study and from over a thousand subjects provided by 6 global collaborators. Where available, HLA class I and class II types were taken from metadata supplied by the sample provider and were not determined by assay-based typing. The prospective study material was composed of cDNA or gDNA derived from T cells, B-cell-depleted T cells, or PBMCs. Deeply sampled blood TCRbeta repertoires from subjects exposed to, actively infected with, or recovered from COVID-19 were included in the dataset. A freely available public database, intended as a resource for researchers studying the immune response to SARS-CoV-2, is where the repertoires were released. The sample metadata nearly always contained a de-identified subject ID, COVID-19 status, age in years and sex. Overall study outcomes, separate from this receptor: How much clinical and demographic metadata was included differed by source and by participant, and the metadata was provided uncurated.

The CDR3 holds 15 amino acids from the cysteine to the phenylalanine. The retained sequence is limited to the CDR3, 45 bases, with the frame set at the first base. CDR1 and CDR2 are drawn from the germline V gene: SGHNT, YENEEA. Trimming costs V 1 base and J 3 bases, and their ends lie 11 bases apart. As regards this clone: The target of this receptor is not known. Base qualities are not recorded, but no much larger clone differs from it by a single base.

The immunoSEQ Assay, a bias-controlled multiplex PCR, was used to amplify TCRbeta CDR3 regions from genomic DNA. On the study's bioinformatics: The number of nucleated cells in each sample was estimated by amplification of reference gene primers within the assay. Sequence reads were collapsed and filtered to measure the absolute abundance of every unique TCRbeta CDR3 rearrangement. For each sample, productive Simpson clonality was calculated by taking the square root of Simpson's diversity index across productive rearrangements. TCRdb limited this immuneACCESS table to in-frame rearrangements with V and J called. A share of clones is missing; checked studies link under half to unresolved V genes, and the rest is unexplained. V, J and clone size derive from that table, while D and trimming were established from the DNA sequence. Here the sample has 240,000 or so clones; about 86% occur a single time. The ten largest account for 3.3% of the sample.

Enrolling through a virtual design, the prospective study's participants ranged in age from roughly 18 to 90 years and lived across 20 to 25 United States geographic areas. In the prospective study, participants were assigned to cohorts based on the clinical history participants reported in a screening survey and a study questionnaire. Mobile phlebotomists in the prospective study collected whole blood, serum and a nasopharyngeal or oropharyngeal swab from every participant. Additional blood draws and questionnaires over an approximately 2-month period could optionally be provided by prospective study participants. Before DNA extraction, prospective study blood samples were shipped either frozen or at room temperature.

The source of this sequence is a middle-aged woman with acute COVID-19. The sample taken for sequencing was PBMCs or T cells enriched from blood (not recorded which). This chain joins TRBV11-3 to TRBJ2-3; TRBD1 is a possible D gene, resting on 6 matching bases. CDR3 region: CASSLVATGTDTQYF. The nucleotides are TGTGCCAGCAGCTTAGTAGCAACAGGGACAGATACGCAGTATTTT.